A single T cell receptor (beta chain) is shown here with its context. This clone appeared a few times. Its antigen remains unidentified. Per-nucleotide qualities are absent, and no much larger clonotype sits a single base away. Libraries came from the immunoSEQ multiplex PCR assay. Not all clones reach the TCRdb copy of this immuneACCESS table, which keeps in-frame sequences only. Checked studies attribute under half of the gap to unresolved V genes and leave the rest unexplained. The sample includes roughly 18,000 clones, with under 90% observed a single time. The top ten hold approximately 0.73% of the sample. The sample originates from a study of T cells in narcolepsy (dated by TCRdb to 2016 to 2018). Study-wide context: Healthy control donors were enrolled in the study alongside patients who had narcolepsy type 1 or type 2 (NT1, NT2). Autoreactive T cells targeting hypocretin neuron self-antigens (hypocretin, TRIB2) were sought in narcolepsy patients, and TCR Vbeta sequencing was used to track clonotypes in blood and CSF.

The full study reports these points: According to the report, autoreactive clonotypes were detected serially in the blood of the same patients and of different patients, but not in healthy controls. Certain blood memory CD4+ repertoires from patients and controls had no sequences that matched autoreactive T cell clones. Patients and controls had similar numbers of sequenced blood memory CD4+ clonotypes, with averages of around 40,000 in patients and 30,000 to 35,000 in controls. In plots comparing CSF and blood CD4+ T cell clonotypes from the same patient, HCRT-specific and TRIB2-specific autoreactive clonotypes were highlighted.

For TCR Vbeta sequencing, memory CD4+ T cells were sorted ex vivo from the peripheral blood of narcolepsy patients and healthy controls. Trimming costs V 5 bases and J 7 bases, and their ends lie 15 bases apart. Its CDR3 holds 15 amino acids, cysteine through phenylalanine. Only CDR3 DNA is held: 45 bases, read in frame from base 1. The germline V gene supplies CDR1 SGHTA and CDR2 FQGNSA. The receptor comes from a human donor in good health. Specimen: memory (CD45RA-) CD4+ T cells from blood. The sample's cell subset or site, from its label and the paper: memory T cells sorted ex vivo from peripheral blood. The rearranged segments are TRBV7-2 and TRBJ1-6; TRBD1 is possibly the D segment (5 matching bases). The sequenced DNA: TGTGCCAGCAGCCCAATCGGGACTTACAATTCACCCCTCCACTTT. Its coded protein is CASSPIGTYNSPLHF.